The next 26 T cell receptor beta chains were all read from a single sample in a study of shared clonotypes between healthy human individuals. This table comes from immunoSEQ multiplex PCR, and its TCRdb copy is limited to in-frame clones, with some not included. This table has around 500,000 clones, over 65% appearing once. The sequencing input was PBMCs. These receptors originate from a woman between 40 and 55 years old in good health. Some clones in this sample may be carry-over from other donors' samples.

Written as DNA, the CDR3 is TGTGCCAGCAGCTTCACCCAGGGTAGAGCCAAAAACATTCAGTACTTC. Translated: CASSFTQGRAKNIQYF. The rearrangement uses TRBV7-9 and TRBJ2-4; D may be TRBD1 (5 bases). This CDR3 region has 16 residues. Germline values: CDR1 SEHNR, CDR2 FQNEAQ (reference sequence). The V end lost 3 bases, the J end lost 0 bases, and 12 bases lay between the germline ends.

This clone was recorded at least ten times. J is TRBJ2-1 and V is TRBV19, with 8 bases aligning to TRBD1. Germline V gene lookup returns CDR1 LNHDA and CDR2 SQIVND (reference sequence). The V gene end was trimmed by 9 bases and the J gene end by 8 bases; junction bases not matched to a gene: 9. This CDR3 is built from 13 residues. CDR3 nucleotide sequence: TGTGCCAGCAGTGACAGGGGTGGGGATGAGCAGTTCTTC. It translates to CASSDRGGDEQFF.

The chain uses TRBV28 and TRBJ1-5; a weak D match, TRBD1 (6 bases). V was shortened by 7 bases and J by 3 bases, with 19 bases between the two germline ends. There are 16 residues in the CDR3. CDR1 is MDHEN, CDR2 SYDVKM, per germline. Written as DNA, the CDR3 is TGTGCCAGCACCTCAAGGATGGGGGGCTACAATCAGCCCCAGCATTTT. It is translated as CASTSRMGGYNQPQHF.

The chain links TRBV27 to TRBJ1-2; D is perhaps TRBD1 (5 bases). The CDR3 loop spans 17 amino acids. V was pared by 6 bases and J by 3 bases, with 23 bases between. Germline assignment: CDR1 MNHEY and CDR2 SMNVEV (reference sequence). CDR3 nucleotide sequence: TGTGCCAGCAGCCGGTCCGGGCAGGGTGTTCAATACTATGGCTACACCTTC. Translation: CASSRSGQGVQYYGYTF.

This CDR3 is CASSSREEGTDTQYF. The CDR3 DNA reads TGTGCCAGCAGTTCGCGGGAGGAGGGCACAGATACGCAGTATTTT. The chain combines TRBV5-4 with TRBJ2-3; 8 nucleotides match TRBD2. V dropped 5 bases and J dropped 1; count of bases not matched to a gene: 6. The CDR3 loop spans 15 amino acids. Germline V CDR1 and CDR2: SGHNT, YYREEE (reference sequence).

DNA for the CDR3: TGTGCCAGCAGCACGATTAAATCTAGCACAGATACGCAGTATTTT. It encodes CASSTIKSSTDTQYF. The genes are TRBV28 and TRBJ2-3; D is unresolved. The CDR3 consists of 15 residues. Deletions cut 6 bases from V and 0 bases from J, with 13 bases between. Germline V CDR1 and CDR2: MDHEN, SYDVKM.

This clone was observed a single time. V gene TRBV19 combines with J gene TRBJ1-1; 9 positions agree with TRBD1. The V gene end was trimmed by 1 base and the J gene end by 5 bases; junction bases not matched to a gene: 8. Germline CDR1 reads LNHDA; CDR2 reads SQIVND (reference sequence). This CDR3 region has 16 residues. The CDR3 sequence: CASSIGYRGRVTEAFF. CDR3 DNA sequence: TGTGCCAGTAGTATAGGCTACAGGGGGCGGGTTACTGAAGCTTTCTTT.

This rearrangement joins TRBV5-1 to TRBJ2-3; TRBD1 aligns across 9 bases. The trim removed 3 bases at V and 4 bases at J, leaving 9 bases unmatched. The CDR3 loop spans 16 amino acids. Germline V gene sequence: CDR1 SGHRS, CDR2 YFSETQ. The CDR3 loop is CASSSGTGPFPDTQYF. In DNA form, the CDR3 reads TGCGCCAGCAGCTCGGGGACAGGGCCTTTTCCAGATACGCAGTATTTT.

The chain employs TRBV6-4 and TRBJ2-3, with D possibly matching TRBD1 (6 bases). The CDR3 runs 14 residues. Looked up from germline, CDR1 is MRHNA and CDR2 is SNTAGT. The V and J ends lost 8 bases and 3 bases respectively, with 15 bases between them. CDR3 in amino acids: CASLRGTSTDTQYF. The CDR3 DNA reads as TGTGCCAGCCTGAGGGGGACCTCTACAGATACGCAGTATTTT.

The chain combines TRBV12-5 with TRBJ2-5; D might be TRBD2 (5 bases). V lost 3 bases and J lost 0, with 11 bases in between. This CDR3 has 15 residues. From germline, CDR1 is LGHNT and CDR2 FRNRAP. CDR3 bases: TGTGCTAGTGGTTTAACAAGGGAGAACCAAGAGACCCAGTACTTC. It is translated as CASGLTRENQETQYF.

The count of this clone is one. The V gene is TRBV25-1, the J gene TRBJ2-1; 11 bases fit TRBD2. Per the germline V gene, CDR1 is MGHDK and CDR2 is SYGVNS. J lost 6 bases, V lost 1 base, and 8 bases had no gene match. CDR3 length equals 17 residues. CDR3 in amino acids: CASSEFVLAGGRNEQFF. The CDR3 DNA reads TGTGCCAGCAGTGAATTTGTCCTAGCGGGAGGTCGCAATGAGCAGTTCTTC. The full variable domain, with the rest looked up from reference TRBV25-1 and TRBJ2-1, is EADIYQTPRYLVIGTGKKITLECSQTMGHDKMYWYQQDPGMELHLIHYSYGVNSTEKGDLSSESTVSRIRTEHFPLTLESARPSHTSQYLCASSEFVLAGGRNEQFFGPGTRLTVL.

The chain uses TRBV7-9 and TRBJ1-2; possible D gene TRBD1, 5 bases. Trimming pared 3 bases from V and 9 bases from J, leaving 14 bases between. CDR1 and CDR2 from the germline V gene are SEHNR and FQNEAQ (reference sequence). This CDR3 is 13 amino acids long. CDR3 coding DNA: TGTGCCAGCAGCTTTGGGGGAGAGGGTAGCTACACCTTC. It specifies CASSFGGEGSYTF.

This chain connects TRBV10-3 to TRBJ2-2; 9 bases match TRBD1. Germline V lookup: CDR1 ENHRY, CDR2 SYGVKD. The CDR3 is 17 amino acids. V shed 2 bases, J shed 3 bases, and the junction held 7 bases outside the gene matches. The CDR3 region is CAISETTGGADTGELFF. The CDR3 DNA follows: TGTGCCATCAGTGAGACAACAGGGGGCGCCGACACCGGGGAGCTGTTTTTT.

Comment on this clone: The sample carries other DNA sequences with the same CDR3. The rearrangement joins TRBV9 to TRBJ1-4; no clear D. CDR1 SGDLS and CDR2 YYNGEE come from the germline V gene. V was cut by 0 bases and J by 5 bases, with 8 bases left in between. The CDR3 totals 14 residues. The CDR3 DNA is TGTGCCAGCAGCGTAGGCCTGGCGAATGAAAAACTGTTTTTT. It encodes CASSVGLANEKLFF.

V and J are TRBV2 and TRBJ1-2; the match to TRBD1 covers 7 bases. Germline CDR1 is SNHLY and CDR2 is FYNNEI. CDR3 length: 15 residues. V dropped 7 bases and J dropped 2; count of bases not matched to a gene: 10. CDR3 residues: CASKIDRADNYGYTF. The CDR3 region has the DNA TGTGCCAGCAAAATTGACAGGGCAGACAACTATGGCTACACCTTC.

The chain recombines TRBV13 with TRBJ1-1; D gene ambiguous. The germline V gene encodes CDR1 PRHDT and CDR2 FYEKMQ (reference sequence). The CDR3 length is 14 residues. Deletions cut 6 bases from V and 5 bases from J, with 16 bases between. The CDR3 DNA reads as TGTGCCAGCAGTGAAGCTGTAAAACTGACTGAAGCTTTCTTT. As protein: CASSEAVKLTEAFF.

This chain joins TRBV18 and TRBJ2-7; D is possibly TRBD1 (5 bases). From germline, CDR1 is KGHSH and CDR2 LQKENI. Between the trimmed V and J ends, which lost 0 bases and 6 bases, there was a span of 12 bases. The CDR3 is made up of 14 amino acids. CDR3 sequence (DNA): TGTGCCAGCTCACCACCGGGGCGCACGGGCGAGCAGTACTTC. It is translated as CASSPPGRTGEQYF. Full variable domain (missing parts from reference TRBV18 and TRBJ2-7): NAGVMQNPRHLVRRRGQEARLRCSPMKGHSHVYWYRQLPEEGLKFMVYLQKENIIDESGMPKERFSAEFPKEGPSILRIQQVVRGDSAAYFCASSPPGRTGEQYFGPGTRLTVT.

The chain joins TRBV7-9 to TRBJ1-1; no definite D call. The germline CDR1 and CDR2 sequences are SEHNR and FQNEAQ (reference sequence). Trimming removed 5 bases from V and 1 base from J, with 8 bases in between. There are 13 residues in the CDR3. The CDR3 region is CASSRMENTEAFF. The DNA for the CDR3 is TGTGCCAGCAGCCGGATGGAGAACACTGAAGCTTTCTTT. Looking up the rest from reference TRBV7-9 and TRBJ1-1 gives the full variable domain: DTGVSQNPRHKITKRGQNVTFRCDPISEHNRLYWYRQTLGQGPEFLTYFQNEAQLEKSRLLSDRFSAERPKGSFSTLEIQRTEQGDSAMYLCASSRMENTEAFFGQGTRLTVV.

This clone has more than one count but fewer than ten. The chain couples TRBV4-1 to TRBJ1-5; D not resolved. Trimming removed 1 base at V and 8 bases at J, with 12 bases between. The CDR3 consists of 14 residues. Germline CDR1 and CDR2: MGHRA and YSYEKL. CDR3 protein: CASSQVVAWEPQHF. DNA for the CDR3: TGCGCCAGCAGCCAAGTGGTGGCATGGGAGCCCCAGCATTTT.

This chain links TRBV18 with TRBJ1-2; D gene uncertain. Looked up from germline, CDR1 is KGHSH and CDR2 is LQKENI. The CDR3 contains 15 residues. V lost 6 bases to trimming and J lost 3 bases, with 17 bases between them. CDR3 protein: CASSPNPGEDYGYTF. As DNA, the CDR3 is TGTGCCAGCTCGCCCAACCCAGGAGAGGACTATGGCTACACCTTC.

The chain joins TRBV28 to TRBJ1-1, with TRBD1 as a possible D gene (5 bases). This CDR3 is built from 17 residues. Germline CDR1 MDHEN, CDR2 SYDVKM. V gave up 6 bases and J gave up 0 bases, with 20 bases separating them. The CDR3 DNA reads TGTGCCAGCAGCCCCCCCATTGGGGCCGGGGTGAACACTGAAGCTTTCTTT. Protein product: CASSPPIGAGVNTEAFF.

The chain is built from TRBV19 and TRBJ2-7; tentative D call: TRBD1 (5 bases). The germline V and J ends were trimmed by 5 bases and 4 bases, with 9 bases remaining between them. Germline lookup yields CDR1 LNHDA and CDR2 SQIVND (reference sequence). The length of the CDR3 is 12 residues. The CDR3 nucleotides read TGTGCCAGTAGTGTTACAGGTTACGAGCAGTACTTC. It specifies CASSVTGYEQYF.

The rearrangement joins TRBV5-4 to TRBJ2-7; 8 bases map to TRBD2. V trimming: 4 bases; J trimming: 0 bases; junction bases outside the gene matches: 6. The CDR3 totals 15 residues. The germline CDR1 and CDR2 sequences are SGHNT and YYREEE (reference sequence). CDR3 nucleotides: TGTGCCAGCAGCCCGGCGGGAGGTTTCTCCTACGAGCAGTACTTC. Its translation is CASSPAGGFSYEQYF. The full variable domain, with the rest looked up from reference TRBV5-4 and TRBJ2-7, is ETGVTQSPTHLIKTRGQQVTLRCSSQSGHNTVSWYQQALGQGPQFIFQYYREEENGRGNFPPRFSGLQFPNYSSELNVNALELDDSALYLCASSPAGGFSYEQYFGPGTRLTVT.

The CDR3: CASSPRPGGKVYEQYF. CDR3 coding DNA: TGTGCCAGCAGCCCAAGGCCGGGAGGGAAGGTCTACGAGCAGTACTTC. The chain employs TRBV7-2 and TRBJ2-7; 8 nucleotides line up with TRBD2. Germline V gene lookup returns CDR1 SGHTA and CDR2 FQGNSA. CDR3 size: 16 residues. V shed 5 bases, J shed 3 bases, and the junction held 12 bases outside the gene matches. The full variable domain, its missing parts supplied by reference TRBV7-2 and TRBJ2-7, is GAGVSQSPSNKVTEKGKDVELRCDPISGHTALYWYRQSLGQGLEFLIYFQGNSAPDKSGLPSDRFSAERTGGSVSTLTIQRTQQEDSAVYLCASSPRPGGKVYEQYFGPGTRLTVT.

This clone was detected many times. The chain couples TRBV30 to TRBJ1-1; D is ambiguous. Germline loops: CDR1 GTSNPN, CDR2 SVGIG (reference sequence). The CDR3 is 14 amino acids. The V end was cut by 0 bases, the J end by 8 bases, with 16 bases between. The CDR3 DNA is TGTGCCTGGAGTGTACTGACTGGGATTCAGGAAGCTTTCTTT. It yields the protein CAWSVLTGIQEAFF.

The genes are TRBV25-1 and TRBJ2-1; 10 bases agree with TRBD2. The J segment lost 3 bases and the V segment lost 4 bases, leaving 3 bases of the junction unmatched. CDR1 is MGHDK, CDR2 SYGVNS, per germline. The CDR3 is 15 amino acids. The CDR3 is CASSGLAGGYNEQFF. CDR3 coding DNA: TGTGCCAGCAGTGGCTTAGCGGGAGGCTACAATGAGCAGTTCTTC.